Presented here are 16 T cell receptor beta chains from one specimen sequenced in a study of neoadjuvant anti-PD-1 for oral cavity cancer. Sequencing was performed with immunoSEQ multiplex PCR; in TCRdb, only in-frame clones are kept and a portion is missing. The data contain fewer than 15,000 clones, approximately 67% of them singletons. This specimen was PBMCs, taken before nivolumab (anti-PD-1) treatment. The receptors originated from a person between 40 and 79 years old with oral cavity squamous cell carcinoma.

V gene TRBV6-6 combines with J gene TRBJ2-2, with D possibly called TRBD1 or TRBD2 (5 bases each). The CDR3 spans 16 residues. The V end lost 6 bases, the J end lost 0 bases, and 14 bases lay between the germline ends. Germline V gene data show CDR1 as MNHNY and CDR2 as SVGAGI (reference sequence). This CDR3 is CASSSGRFANTGELFF. CDR3 coding DNA: TGTGCCAGCAGCTCGGGACGTTTCGCGAACACCGGGGAGCTGTTTTTT.

The chain joins TRBV5-1 to TRBJ2-5; D is unresolved. CDR3 size: 12 residues. Germline loops: CDR1 SGHRS, CDR2 YFSETQ. V was trimmed by 0 bases and J by 3 bases, leaving 3 bases between them. The CDR3 loop is CASSLAEETQYF. CDR3 coding DNA: TGCGCCAGCAGCTTGGCCGAAGAGACCCAGTACTTC.

The chain has TRBV2 and TRBJ2-2; 7 bases match TRBD1. The CDR3 is 14 amino acids. CDR1 is SNHLY, CDR2 FYNNEI, per germline. Trimming removed 8 bases from V and 5 bases from J; junction bases left unmatched: 8. The CDR3 here is CASPQGKGTGELFF. The CDR3 bases are TGTGCCAGCCCACAGGGGAAGGGAACCGGGGAGCTGTTTTTT.

CDR3 DNA: TGCGCCAGCAGCTTGGAGACAGGGTCTAACTATGGCTACACCTTC. It translates to CASSLETGSNYGYTF. The V call is TRBV5-1, the J call TRBJ1-2; 7 bases match TRBD1. This CDR3 region has 15 residues. CDR1 is SGHRS, CDR2 YFSETQ, per germline. V was clipped by 0 bases and J by 0 bases; unmatched bases: 2. The whole variable domain, remainder taken from reference TRBV5-1 and TRBJ1-2, is KAGVTQTPRYLIKTRGQQVTLSCSPISGHRSVSWYQQTPGQGLQFLFEYFSETQRNKGNFPGRFSGRQFSNSRSEMNVSTLELGDSALYLCASSLETGSNYGYTFGSGTRLTVV.

V is TRBV29-1 and J is TRBJ1-2, with 12 positions matching TRBD1. Germline loops: CDR1 SQVTM, CDR2 ANQGSEA. This CDR3 has 16 amino acids. Trimming at V came to 3 bases and at J to 4 bases, leaving 9 bases not matched to a gene. The CDR3 nucleotides are TGCAGCGTTGAGGATAATCCGGGACAGGGGGCCTATGGCTACACCTTC. This translates into CSVEDNPGQGAYGYTF.

This chain connects TRBV4-1 to TRBJ1-1, with 7 bases matching TRBD1. Germline trimming cut 3 bases from V and 4 bases from J; bases unmatched to any gene: 11. This CDR3 comprises 16 residues. Germline lookup yields CDR1 MGHRA and CDR2 YSYEKL. In nucleotides, the CDR3 is TGCGCCAGCAGCCATCCGCAGGGGGAGTATCGCACTGAAGCTTTCTTT. Its translation: CASSHPQGEYRTEAFF.

V gene TRBV2 combines with J gene TRBJ2-7; 8 bases line up with TRBD2. The CDR3 is 14 amino acids. V was pared by 8 bases and J by 5 bases, with 11 bases of the junction left unmatched. Germline loops: CDR1 SNHLY, CDR2 FYNNEI. The CDR3 DNA follows: TGTGCCAGCCGGATCCTAGCGGGTATCCACGAGCAGTACTTC. Translation gives CASRILAGIHEQYF.

A note on this clone: At one end the junction does not follow the germline gene, possibly because of a read error. V is TRBV18 and J is TRBJ1-4; TRBD1 might be the D (6 bases). The CDR3 sequence is 13 residues long. The germline CDR1 and CDR2 sequences are KGHSH and LQKENI. In nucleotides, the CDR3 is TGTGCCAGCTCCCCACAGGGTAATGAAAAACTGTTTTTT. Protein product: CASSPQGNEKLFF. Variable domain in full (rest from reference TRBV18 and TRBJ1-4): NAGVMQNPRHLVRRRGQEARLRCSPMKGHSHVYWYRQLPEEGLKFMVYLQKENIIDESGMPKERFSAEFPKEGPSILRIQQVVRGDSAAYFCASSPQGNEKLFFGSGTQLSVL.

The chain is built from TRBV9 and TRBJ1-3; TRBD1 matches 9 bases. CDR1 and CDR2 (germline): SGDLS, YYNGEE. This CDR3 has 17 residues. The V segment lost 0 bases and the J segment 1 base; nucleotides outside the gene matches: 5. This chain's CDR3 is CASSVGGGTGSGNTIYF. The CDR3 nucleotides are TGTGCCAGCAGCGTAGGAGGGGGGACAGGGTCTGGAAACACCATATATTTT.

The table lists this clone with a few counts. The chain has TRBV7-2 and TRBJ2-1, with 11 bases aligning to TRBD2. The V segment lost 6 bases and the J segment 7 bases; nucleotides outside the gene matches: 8. Germline V lookup: CDR1 SGHTA, CDR2 FQGNSA. The CDR3 is 15 amino acids. The CDR3 DNA is TGTGCCAGCAGGTTGACTAGCGGGGCCGGAAATGAGCAGTTCTTC. Amino acid sequence: CASRLTSGAGNEQFF.

The rearrangement links TRBV11-2 to TRBJ1-1, with D hard to call. Trimming took 7 bases from V and 1 from J, leaving 16 bases between them. CDR1 and CDR2 from the germline V gene are SGHAT and FQNNGV. There are 15 residues in the CDR3. CDR3 DNA sequence: TGTGCCAGCAAAATTATCCGTAAGACGAACACTGAAGCTTTCTTT. Its protein is CASKIIRKTNTEAFF. Together with reference TRBV11-2 and TRBJ1-1, the CDR3 gives the full variable domain: EAGVAQSPRYKIIEKRQSVAFWCNPISGHATLYWYQQILGQGPKLLIQFQNNGVVDDSQLPKDRFSAERLKGVDSTLKIQPAKLEDSAVYLCASKIIRKTNTEAFFGQGTRLTVV.

This clone occurred a few times. V and J are TRBV10-1 and TRBJ2-7; D remains ambiguous. Germline loops: CDR1 WNHNN, CDR2 SYGVQD (reference sequence). The CDR3 loop spans 15 amino acids. Trimming pared 4 bases from V and 2 bases from J, leaving 15 bases between. For the CDR3, the DNA is TGCGCCAGCAGTGGAGGATCTGTTACCCCCTACGAGCAGTACTTC. Translated, it gives CASSGGSVTPYEQYF.

V is TRBV5-1 and J is TRBJ1-4; 11 bases map to TRBD1. The CDR3 sequence is 15 residues long. Germline loops: CDR1 SGHRS, CDR2 YFSETQ. Trimming cost V 2 bases and J 5 bases; bases outside gene matches: 2. The DNA of the CDR3 is TGCGCCAGCAGCTTTGGGACAGGGGGAAATGAAAAACTGTTTTTT. This codes for CASSFGTGGNEKLFF.

Only a few counts were recorded for this clone. The chain recombines TRBV6-6 with TRBJ2-5; D may match TRBD1 or TRBD2 (5 bases each). CDR1 and CDR2 (germline): MNHNY, SVGAGI (reference sequence). V lost 6 bases, J lost 3 bases, and 11 bases lay in between. The length of the CDR3 is 13 residues. CDR3 residues: CASSRGAEETQYF. In nucleotides, the CDR3 is TGTGCCAGCAGCCGAGGGGCGGAAGAGACCCAGTACTTC.

J is TRBJ2-1 and V is TRBV5-4; a possible D gene is TRBD1 (6 bases). From germline, CDR1 is SGHNT and CDR2 YYREEE (reference sequence). The CDR3 sequence is 16 residues long. Between the trimmed V and J ends, which lost 5 bases and 0 bases, there was a span of 15 bases. CDR3 coding DNA: TGTGCCAGCAGTCCCCCAGGGGAAAGCTCCTACAATGAGCAGTTCTTC. This encodes CASSPPGESSYNEQFF.

The rearrangement links TRBV23-1 to TRBJ1-5; TRBD1 aligns across 7 bases. TRBV23-1 is treated as an ORF (open reading frame) with a function not yet certain. Germline trimming cut 6 bases from V and 1 base from J; bases unmatched to any gene: 6. The CDR3 covers 15 residues. The CDR3 here is CASSSDRDSNQPQHF. The DNA of the CDR3 is TGCGCCAGCAGCTCCGACAGGGACAGCAATCAGCCCCAGCATTTT.